The next 21 T cell receptor beta chains were all read from a single sample in a study of shared clonotypes between healthy human individuals. Generated by immunoSEQ multiplex PCR, the TCRdb table keeps only in-frame clones and is missing some. The table has more than 1.2 million clones, 98% seen once. Sequenced input: naive CD4+ T cells sorted from blood. As to subset: CD45RA+ positively selected. The receptors originated from a man aged 30-40 years in good health.

The CDR3 here is CASSAQGHPSDTQYF. The CDR3 nucleotides are TGTGCCAGCAGTGCCCAGGGACACCCATCAGATACGCAGTATTTT. The rearrangement uses TRBV6-4 and TRBJ2-3; D possibly corresponds to TRBD1 (6 bases). Trimming removed 4 bases at V and 4 bases at J, with 15 bases between. The V gene's germline CDR1 is MRHNA and CDR2 SNTAGT. CDR3 length: 15 amino acids.

The J gene is TRBJ2-3, the V gene TRBV10-3; D ambiguous. With 4 bases removed from V and 6 bases from J, the gap between germline ends came to 8 bases. Germline V gives CDR1 ENHRY, CDR2 SYGVKD. This CDR3 comprises 12 residues. The CDR3 nucleotides are TGTGCCATCAGTGCCCTCCTGGATACGCAGTATTTT. It codes for CAISALLDTQYF.

This clone is a singleton in its sample. The CDR3 protein is CASSPDQGHEQFF. CDR3 DNA sequence: TGTGCCAGCAGCCCAGACCAGGGACATGAGCAGTTCTTC. The genes are TRBV5-4 and TRBJ2-1, with D perhaps assigned TRBD1 or TRBD2 (5 bases each). There are 13 residues in the CDR3. CDR1 is SGHNT and CDR2 is YYREEE in the germline V gene (reference sequence). V was clipped by 4 bases and J by 8 bases, with 13 bases between them.

This chain connects TRBV18 to TRBJ2-5, with TRBD1 matching 12 bases. This CDR3 is built from 16 residues. V shed 5 bases, J shed 5 bases, and the junction held 9 bases outside the gene matches. Germline V CDR1 and CDR2: KGHSH, LQKENI. This chain's CDR3 is CASSSRDRGRLETQYF. In DNA form, the CDR3 reads TGTGCCAGCTCAAGCCGGGACAGGGGGCGTCTGGAGACCCAGTACTTC.

This chain joins TRBV5-4 and TRBJ2-7, with 7 nucleotides matching TRBD1. V was pared by 2 bases and J by 1 base, with 6 bases of the junction left unmatched. Per the germline V gene, CDR1 is SGHNT and CDR2 is YYREEE (reference sequence). There are 15 residues in the CDR3. The CDR3 protein is CASSFRQGESYEQYF. The CDR3 nucleotides are TGTGCCAGCAGCTTTAGACAGGGTGAATCCTACGAGCAGTACTTC.

The V and J genes are TRBV27 and TRBJ2-5, with D possibly TRBD2 on 5 matching bases. Germline CDR1 is MNHEY and CDR2 is SMNVEV (reference sequence). This CDR3 is 13 amino acids long. V lost 3 bases to trimming and J lost 5 bases, with 10 bases between them. CDR3 nucleotides: TGTGCCAGCAGTTTCATAGGGAGTGAGACCCAGTACTTC. It codes for CASSFIGSETQYF.

The genes are TRBV9 and TRBJ2-7, with 9 positions matching TRBD1. Trimming removed 3 bases from V and 3 bases from J; junction bases left unmatched: 7. Germline CDR1 is SGDLS and CDR2 is YYNGEE. CDR3 length equals 15 residues. CDR3 sequence: CASSAGQGKVYEQYF. CDR3 nucleotides: TGTGCCAGCAGCGCCGGACAGGGGAAGGTCTACGAGCAGTACTTC.

This clone is a singleton in its sample. The chain joins TRBV5-5 to TRBJ1-5; D not certain. The CDR3 covers 18 residues. Trimming took 4 bases from V and 2 from J, leaving 22 bases between them. CDR1 is SGHKS and CDR2 is YYEKEE in the germline V gene (reference sequence). This CDR3 reads CASSVGSSAGVGNQPQHF. The DNA of the CDR3 is TGTGCCAGCAGCGTAGGAAGTAGTGCCGGGGTGGGCAATCAGCCCCAGCATTTT. The complete variable domain, with remaining parts taken from reference TRBV5-5 and TRBJ1-5, reads DAGVTQSPTHLIKTRGQQVTLRCSPISGHKSVSWYQQVLGQGPQFIFQYYEKEERGRGNFPDRFSARQFPNYSSELNVNALLLGDSALYLCASSVGSSAGVGNQPQHFGDGTRLSIL.

V usage is TRBV28 and J usage is TRBJ2-5; 7 positions agree with TRBD2. This CDR3 contains 16 residues. Germline V gene sequence: CDR1 MDHEN, CDR2 SYDVKM. V shed 3 bases and J 0 bases; nucleotides not matched to a gene: 7. CDR3 DNA: TGTGCCAGCAGTTTTTCTGTCGGGAGGTACCAAGAGACCCAGTACTTC. Protein: CASSFSVGRYQETQYF.

The chain uses TRBV30 and TRBJ2-7; D unresolved. The CDR3 is made up of 14 amino acids. The V end lost 0 bases, the J end lost 3 bases, and 12 bases lay between the germline ends. Per the germline V gene, CDR1 is GTSNPN and CDR2 is SVGIG (reference sequence). This chain's CDR3 is CAWSVDPQDYEQYF. The CDR3 bases are TGTGCCTGGAGTGTAGACCCTCAAGACTACGAGCAGTACTTC. The complete variable domain, with remaining parts taken from reference TRBV30 and TRBJ2-7, reads SQTIHQWPATLVQPVGSPLSLECTVEGTSNPNLYWYRQAAGRGLQLLFYSVGIGQISSEVPQNLSASRPQDRQFILSSKKLLLSDSGFYLCAWSVDPQDYEQYFGPGTRLTVT.

The chain has TRBV19 and TRBJ2-5; no definite D call. V was clipped by 5 bases and J by 1 base, with 8 bases between them. This CDR3 region has 13 residues. CDR1 is LNHDA, CDR2 SQIVND, per germline (reference sequence). This chain's CDR3 is CASSFLFQETQYF. CDR3 coding DNA: TGTGCCAGTAGTTTTCTGTTCCAAGAGACCCAGTACTTC.

The chain uses TRBV7-8 and TRBJ2-5, with a possible D match to TRBD1 (5 bases). CDR1 and CDR2 from the germline V gene are SGHVS and FQNEAQ. The CDR3 extends over 13 amino acids. V lost 5 bases to trimming and J lost 4 bases, with 11 bases between them. The CDR3 loop is CASSQGPRETQYF. The DNA for the CDR3 is TGTGCCAGCAGCCAGGGCCCAAGAGAGACCCAGTACTTC.

The chain employs TRBV6-1 and TRBJ2-3; 10 bases are shared with TRBD2. The CDR3 length is 15 residues. The germline V gene has CDR1 MNHNS and CDR2 SASEGT. V was clipped by 7 bases and J by 0 bases; unmatched bases: 4. Written as DNA, the CDR3 is TGTGCCAGCATCCGGACTAGCGGTAGCACAGATACGCAGTATTTT. Translation gives CASIRTSGSTDTQYF.

The V gene is TRBV28, the J gene TRBJ2-7; 7 positions match TRBD2. V shed 6 bases, J shed 6 bases, and the junction held 11 bases outside the gene matches. Germline CDR1 and CDR2: MDHEN and SYDVKM. The CDR3 sequence is 14 residues long. Here the CDR3 DNA reads TGTGCCAGCAGCTCTCCTGCGGGAGTTCTCGAGCAGTACTTC. This sequence encodes CASSSPAGVLEQYF. The variable domain in full, with the rest retrieved from reference TRBV28 and TRBJ2-7, is DVKVTQSSRYLVKRTGEKVFLECVQDMDHENMFWYRQDPGLGLRLIYFSYDVKMKEKGDIPEGYSVSREKKERFSLILESASTNQTSMYLCASSSPAGVLEQYFGPGTRLTVT.

The chain links TRBV15 to TRBJ2-7; D gene uncertain. V lost 2 bases and J 9 bases, leaving 14 bases between the germline ends. CDR3 length: 13 amino acids. In germline, CDR1 is LNHNV, CDR2 YYDKDF (reference sequence). In DNA form, the CDR3 reads TGTGCCACCAGCAGACCGAATGAAGTCGGGCAGTACTTC. Protein: CATSRPNEVGQYF.

The chain couples TRBV7-8 to TRBJ2-7; D not certain. The CDR3 extends over 13 amino acids. Germline CDR1 SGHVS, CDR2 FQNEAQ. Trimming stripped 0 bases from V and 9 bases from J, with 12 bases between. The CDR3 region is CASSLAEETGQYF. DNA of the CDR3: TGTGCCAGCAGCTTAGCGGAAGAAACTGGGCAGTACTTC.

The rearrangement links TRBV10-3 to TRBJ1-2; D call uncertain. The germline gives CDR1 ENHRY, CDR2 SYGVKD. This CDR3 region has 13 residues. Trimming shortened V by 4 bases and J by 0 bases, and 6 bases separated the two germline ends. The CDR3 DNA reads TGTGCCATCAGTGGGGTGGCTAACTATGGCTACACCTTC. This translates into CAISGVANYGYTF.

The CDR3 sequence is CASSLGRRVNTEAFF. CDR3 coding DNA: TGTGCCAGCAGCTTAGGAAGGAGGGTGAACACTGAAGCTTTCTTT. This rearrangement joins TRBV11-1 to TRBJ1-1; D is ambiguous. CDR1 is SGHAT, CDR2 FQDESV, per germline (reference sequence). V lost 1 base, J lost 0 bases, and 9 bases lay in between. This CDR3 contains 15 residues.

This rearrangement joins TRBV6-1 to TRBJ1-1; D call uncertain. Trimming left V 8 bases short and J 3 bases short, with 16 bases between. The germline V gene encodes CDR1 MNHNS and CDR2 SASEGT. This CDR3 has 14 residues. The CDR3 spells CASDITAGDTEAFF. The DNA for the CDR3 is TGTGCCAGCGATATAACAGCCGGGGACACTGAAGCTTTCTTT.

The chain recombines TRBV5-1 with TRBJ1-4, with 8 bases matching TRBD1. Germline CDR1 is SGHRS and CDR2 is YFSETQ. The CDR3 sequence is 15 residues long. After removal of 4 bases from V and 5 bases from J, the junction contained 7 bases not matched to a gene. The CDR3 bases are TGCGCCAGCAGCGACGACAGGGGTTCCAATGAAAAACTGTTTTTT. Encoded protein: CASSDDRGSNEKLFF.

V usage is TRBV19 and J usage is TRBJ2-1; the D is unclear. Germline V lookup: CDR1 LNHDA, CDR2 SQIVND (reference sequence). The CDR3 sequence is 15 residues long. Trimming cost V 5 bases and J 0 bases, with 11 bases left between them. The CDR3: CASSRFQSSYNEQFF. The CDR3 DNA reads TGTGCCAGTAGTCGGTTCCAATCCTCCTACAATGAGCAGTTCTTC.